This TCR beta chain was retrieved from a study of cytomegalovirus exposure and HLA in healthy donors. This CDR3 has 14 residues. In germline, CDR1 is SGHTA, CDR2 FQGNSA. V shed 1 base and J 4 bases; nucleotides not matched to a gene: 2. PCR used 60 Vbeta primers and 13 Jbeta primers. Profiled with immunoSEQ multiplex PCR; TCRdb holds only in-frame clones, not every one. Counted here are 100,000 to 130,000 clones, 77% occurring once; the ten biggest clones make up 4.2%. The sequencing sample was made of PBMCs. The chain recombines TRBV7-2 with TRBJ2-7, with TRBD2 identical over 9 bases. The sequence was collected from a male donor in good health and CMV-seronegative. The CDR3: CASSLVAGVYEQYF. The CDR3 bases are TGTGCCAGCAGCTTAGTAGCGGGAGTGTACGAGCAGTACTTC.